This T cell receptor beta chain stems from a study of T-cell reconstitution after alpha-beta-depleted transplantation in children. Germline-derived CDR1 and CDR2 are SGHRS and YFSETQ. The V end lost 0 bases, the J end lost 3 bases, and 13 bases lay between the germline ends. CDR3 length equals 15 residues. For TCRbeta, the library was prepared with unique molecular identifiers. In TCRdb, the PCR reads were re-called with MiXCR into one record per CDR3 protein. The table has about a million distinct CDR3 sequences, roughly 29% seen once; the top ten hold 28%. Study results and limitations: Some patients owed their high day-60 TCRbeta diversity to surviving recipient T cells and thymic progenitors. The origin of alpha-beta T cells about two months after transplant was reportedly several hundred expanded graft clones. Diversity and T-cell counts at one year after transplant derived mostly from new T cells.

Remarks on this clonotype: Its matching antigen is unknown.

The source is a boy younger than two who had a stem cell transplant for SCID, so the T cells may come from the graft donor. The sequencing here drew on PBMCs, mostly from graft donor cells, taken 360 days after TCRalphabeta/CD19-depleted stem cell transplant. This chain links TRBV5-1 with TRBJ2-7; the D is unclear. The CDR3 sequence: CASSLGAPPSYEQYF. The CDR3 DNA follows: TGCGCCAGCAGCTTGGGTGCGCCCCCCAGCTACGAGCAGTACTTC.